These 19 T cell receptor beta chains originate from one sample sequenced in a study of regulatory T cells in long-lasting Graves disease (TCRdb year 2021). In light of the paper, this sample's time point label describes: newly diagnosed GD, antithyroid drugs for less than 3 months. RNA was extracted from PBMCs in TRIzol for both TCR sequencing and RNA sequencing. Receptor libraries were prepared by multiplex PCR. Sequenced using an Illumina HiSeq 4000. iRepertoire HTBI primers and Arm-PCR amplification of CDR3 regions were used to construct TCR beta libraries. TCRdb handled the public reads itself, with Q25 trimming in fastp and clone calling in MiXCR, and kept productive beta chains. When rows share a CDR3 protein, they turn into one entry using the most common DNA and genes. The sample data list roughly 500,000 distinct CDR3 sequences, and about 13% of these were observed just once. The ten biggest clones cover roughly 10% of the sample.

The same data also contributed to another study, on T cells in Graves' hyperthyroidism and ophthalmopathy.

Sequenced material: peripheral blood mononuclear cells (PBMCs), taken at new diagnosis, from a patient treated with antithyroid drugs. These receptors all stem from a man aged 25 to 40 with Graves disease. Donor details come from another sample of the same person, matched by shared clones.

In this sample, this clonotype turned up many times. The chain links TRBV12-3 or TRBV12-4 to TRBJ1-6; D is unclear. The CDR3 runs 15 residues. V lost 5 bases and J 7 bases, leaving 15 bases between the germline ends. The CDR3 protein is CASSPTTLRNSPLHF. The DNA for the CDR3 is TGTGCCAGCAGTCCGACCACACTGCGAAATTCACCCCTCCACTTT.

This clonotype was seen many times. V gene TRBV20-1 combines with J gene TRBJ2-5; TRBD2 aligns across 7 bases. This CDR3 is 13 amino acids long. From germline, CDR1 is DFQATT and CDR2 SNEGSKA (reference sequence). V lost 3 bases and J lost 4; bases outside the gene matches: 5. For the CDR3, the DNA is TGCAGTGCTAGCGGCGGGAGTGCAGAGACCCAGTACTTC. It yields the protein CSASGGSAETQYF.

As concerns this clonotype: A much more abundant neighbour one base away suggests this may be a read error. The chain joins TRBV27 to TRBJ2-2; D perhaps matches TRBD2 (5 bases). The CDR3 totals 14 residues. Per the germline V gene, CDR1 is MNHEY and CDR2 is SMNVEV (reference sequence). CDR3 amino acids: CAGSPGDYTGELFF. DNA of the CDR3: TGTGCCGGCAGCCCCGGGGATTATACCGGGGAGCTGTTTTTT.

This clonotype occurred many times. The chain carries TRBV6-1 and TRBJ1-6; D is possibly TRBD1 (5 bases). V lost 6 bases and J 1 base, leaving 13 bases between the germline ends. Looked up from germline, CDR1 is MNHNS and CDR2 is SASEGT. CDR3 length: 16 residues. In DNA form, the CDR3 reads TGTGCCAGCAGGGCGGGGGTTGAATCCTATAATTCACCCCTCCACTTT. Translated: CASRAGVESYNSPLHF.

J is TRBJ2-5 and V is TRBV30; 7 bases line up with TRBD2. With 2 bases clipped from V and 5 bases from J, the junction kept 5 bases outside the gene matches. CDR1 is GTSNPN, CDR2 SVGIG, per germline (reference sequence). The CDR3 totals 13 residues. The CDR3 DNA reads TGTGCCTGGAGTCTCGCGGGAGCGGAGACCCAGTACTTC. Amino acid sequence: CAWSLAGAETQYF. The full variable domain, with the rest looked up from reference TRBV30 and TRBJ2-5, is SQTIHQWPATLVQPVGSPLSLECTVEGTSNPNLYWYRQAAGRGLQLLFYSVGIGQISSEVPQNLSASRPQDRQFILSSKKLLLSDSGFYLCAWSLAGAETQYFGPGTRLLVL.

This clonotype has at least ten counts. This chain connects TRBV2 to TRBJ2-5; the match to TRBD1 covers 9 bases. There are 13 residues in the CDR3. Losses at the gene ends were 8 bases for V and 6 bases for J; bases not matched to a gene: 7. Germline-derived CDR1 and CDR2 are SNHLY and FYNNEI. This CDR3 is CASPGQGSQTQYF. CDR3 bases: TGTGCCAGCCCGGGACAGGGAAGCCAGACCCAGTACTTC.

This clonotype was detected ten times or more. The chain employs TRBV7-9 and TRBJ1-6; a weak D match, TRBD1 (5 bases). V was cut by 3 bases and J by 5 bases, with 5 bases left in between. Germline assignment: CDR1 SEHNR and CDR2 FQNEAQ (reference sequence). The CDR3 has 13 residues. CDR3 protein: CASSLTDNSPLHF. CDR3 sequence (DNA): TGTGCCAGCAGCTTGACAGATAATTCACCCCTCCACTTT.

The table lists this clonotype with many counts. V gene TRBV27 combines with J gene TRBJ1-2, with D hard to call. The germline V gene has CDR1 MNHEY and CDR2 SMNVEV (reference sequence). V dropped 3 bases and J dropped 8 bases, with 13 bases sitting between them. The CDR3 loop spans 13 amino acids. CDR3 nucleotides: TGTGCCAGCAGTTTCGCCAGCTCGGGGGGCTACACCTTC. Translated, it gives CASSFASSGGYTF.

The chain joins TRBV5-1 to TRBJ2-7; TRBD1 aligns across 9 bases. The V gene end was trimmed by 0 bases and the J gene end by 1 base; junction bases not matched to a gene: 17. The germline CDR1 and CDR2 sequences are SGHRS and YFSETQ. CDR3 length: 20 amino acids. CDR3 nucleotide sequence: TGCGCCAGCAGCTTGGTTTCGGGGAGACAGGGGGAAATTTCGTCCTACGAGCAGTACTTC. Its protein product is CASSLVSGRQGEISSYEQYF.

V usage is TRBV30 and J usage is TRBJ2-7, with 7 bases aligning to TRBD2. V shed 0 bases, J shed 5 bases, and the junction held 4 bases outside the gene matches. The CDR3 has 13 amino acids. CDR1 is GTSNPN, CDR2 SVGIG, per germline (reference sequence). CDR3 nucleotide sequence: TGTGCCTGGAGTGTAGGGAGGGCCGACGAGCAGTACTTC. Its translation is CAWSVGRADEQYF.

The V gene is TRBV7-9, the J gene TRBJ2-7; weak D call: TRBD1 (7 bases). The CDR3 is made up of 15 amino acids. The germline V and J ends were trimmed by 5 bases and 4 bases, with 18 bases remaining between them. Germline CDR1 SEHNR, CDR2 FQNEAQ (reference sequence). As DNA, the CDR3 is TGTGCCAGCAGCCCCGTGGACAGGAGGGGTTACGAGCAGTACTTC. This sequence encodes CASSPVDRRGYEQYF.

This clonotype was observed many times. The CDR3 reads CAWSPKGGGSPQFF. In nucleotides, the CDR3 is TGTGCCTGGAGTCCCAAAGGAGGAGGATCCCCACAGTTCTTC. The rearrangement joins TRBV30 to TRBJ2-1, with D tentatively TRBD2 (5 bases). V was clipped by 2 bases and J by 13 bases, with 21 bases between them. The CDR3 has 14 residues. Germline CDR1 reads GTSNPN; CDR2 reads SVGIG (reference sequence). The whole variable domain, remainder taken from reference TRBV30 and TRBJ2-1, is SQTIHQWPATLVQPVGSPLSLECTVEGTSNPNLYWYRQAAGRGLQLLFYSVGIGQISSEVPQNLSASRPQDRQFILSSKKLLLSDSGFYLCAWSPKGGGSPQFFGPGTRLTVL.

Many counts were recorded for this clonotype. This rearrangement joins TRBV27 to TRBJ2-1, with 7 bases that match TRBD2. The V segment lost 5 bases and the J segment 4 bases; nucleotides outside the gene matches: 14. The CDR3 is 17 amino acids. Germline CDR1 MNHEY, CDR2 SMNVEV (reference sequence). DNA of the CDR3: TGTGCCAGCAGTGGCCTGGCGGAAGCGGGACCGTACAATGAGCAGTTCTTC. Its protein product is CASSGLAEAGPYNEQFF.

V usage is TRBV5-1 and J usage is TRBJ2-1; a possible D gene is TRBD1 (5 bases). There are 14 residues in the CDR3. Trimming took off 0 bases at V and 9 bases at J, with 13 bases between the two ends. Germline V gene data show CDR1 as SGHRS and CDR2 as YFSETQ. In nucleotides, the CDR3 is TGCGCCAGCAGCTTGGTAGGGGCTGGGGCTGAGCAGTTCTTC. Its protein is CASSLVGAGAEQFF. Full variable domain (outside the CDR3, taken from reference TRBV5-1 and TRBJ2-1): KAGVTQTPRYLIKTRGQQVTLSCSPISGHRSVSWYQQTPGQGLQFLFEYFSETQRNKGNFPGRFSGRQFSNSRSEMNVSTLELGDSALYLCASSLVGAGAEQFFGPGTRLTVL.

There are many counts of this clonotype. The chain joins TRBV20-1 to TRBJ2-7; D is unresolved. The V and J ends lost 0 bases and 3 bases respectively, with 12 bases between them. The CDR3 contains 14 residues. Germline CDR1 reads DFQATT; CDR2 reads SNEGSKA (reference sequence). CDR3 in amino acids: CSARDQTAGYEQYF. The CDR3 bases are TGCAGTGCTAGAGACCAAACGGCAGGCTACGAGCAGTACTTC.

This clonotype was recorded only once. A much larger clone differs from this one at a single base, so this may be a read error. This likely comes from a read error, as the CDR3 has no conserved phenylalanine or tryptophan at its end. The chain recombines TRBV3-1 with TRBJ1-4; a possible D gene is TRBD1 (5 bases). This CDR3 has 12 residues. The germline V gene has CDR1 LGHDT and CDR2 YNNKEL (reference sequence). V lost 2 bases, J lost 11 bases, and 9 bases lay in between. The CDR3 sequence: CASSQTGGKLFL. CDR3 sequence (DNA): TGTGCCAGCAGCCAAACCGGGGGTAAACTGTTTCTT.

Only a few counts were recorded for this clonotype. Given a much more abundant clone one base away, this may be a read error. The gene calls are TRBV12-3 or TRBV12-4 and TRBJ1-6; unclear D gene. The CDR3 spans 14 residues. The DNA of the CDR3 is TGTGCCTGCAGTTTAGAGGGAATGGGTTCACCCCTCCACTTT. It encodes CACSLEGMGSPLHF.

Ten or more counts support this clonotype. This chain connects TRBV7-9 to TRBJ2-7; 14 nucleotides align to TRBD2. Germline V CDR1 and CDR2: SEHNR, FQNEAQ (reference sequence). The V gene end was trimmed by 5 bases and the J gene end by 7 bases; junction bases not matched to a gene: 16. CDR3 length: 18 amino acids. In nucleotides, the CDR3 is TGTGCCAGCAGCGCATCAGTGGGACTAGCGGGAGATGCGTGGGAGCAGTACTTC. This codes for CASSASVGLAGDAWEQYF.

This clonotype was detected ten times or more. The V and J genes are TRBV12-3 or TRBV12-4 and TRBJ1-4; D is perhaps TRBD1 (5 bases). V lost 1 base and J lost 8, with 14 bases in between. There are 15 residues in the CDR3. For the CDR3, the DNA is TGTGCCAGCAGTTTAGGGGATGGGGGTGAGGAAAAACTGTTTTTT. It specifies CASSLGDGGEEKLFF.